This T cell receptor (beta chain) was found in a study of OX40 agonist ivuxolimab in advanced cancers. Overall study context: The study reported partial responses in three patients: one hepatocellular carcinoma, two cutaneous melanoma.

V shed 0 bases and J shed 5 bases, with 10 bases lying between them. Germline V CDR1 and CDR2: SGHTA, FQGNSA. The CDR3 covers 14 residues. General study points: With doses of 0.1 to 3.0 mg/kg, CD4+ and CD8+ blood T cells had undergone clonal expansion by week 6. CD8+ T cells were the subset that, on average, had more expanded clones than CD4+. Low normalized T-cell clonal expansion was also seen in some nonresponders.

About this clone itself: Its specificity is not known.

The assay was immunoSEQ multiplex PCR, and TCRdb's table has in-frame clones only and misses some. The sample holds around 56,000 clones, 65% to 85% seen once. The material sequenced was CD4+ or CD8+ T cells sorted from blood, taken in a trial of the OX40 agonist ivuxolimab. The chain combines TRBV7-2 with TRBJ2-5; no clear D. This TCR came from an adult with an advanced solid tumor such as melanoma, head and neck, liver or kidney cancer. The CDR3 region has the DNA TGTGCCAGCAGCTTAGCGTTAGCCGCGGAGACCCAGTACTTC. This encodes CASSLALAAETQYF.